This T cell receptor (beta chain) was obtained from a study of beta chain features in type 1 diabetes. Germline loops: CDR1 SEHNR, CDR2 FQNEAQ (reference sequence). V was cut by 2 bases and J by 7 bases, with 11 bases left in between. The CDR3 totals 13 residues. In its sample, this clone was seen many times. What was sequenced were expressed TCRB transcripts, since all of the isolated RNA had been reverse transcribed. Produced via immunoSEQ multiplex PCR; TCRdb's table is partial and in-frame only. The table records 110,000 to 150,000 clones, about 10% of them present only once. What was sequenced was central memory CD4+ T cells from blood. This sequence joins TRBV7-9 and TRBJ1-1; a weak D match, TRBD1 (6 bases). This sequence originates from a man between 18 and 29 years old in good health. CDR3 nucleotides: TGTGCCAGCAGCTTAACGGACAGTGTTGAAGCTTTCTTT. Its translation is CASSLTDSVEAFF.